Listed below are T cell receptor beta chains from one sample, sequenced in a study of post-analysis software for immune sequencing data. One entry per CDR3 protein, called by TCRdb with MiXCR from the PCR reads. The table has about 760,000 distinct CDR3 sequences, 30% seen once. Sequencing was performed on blood. Receptor source: a girl aged 5-17 years with multiple sclerosis. CDR3s include the opening cysteine and the closing phenylalanine or tryptophan. The D gene is left open where the match is weak. Rows may omit the clone size; those that give it use once, few, many or a size class.

cdr3_length	clone_size	v_call	j_call	d_call	cdr3_nt	cdr3_aa
9	NA	TRBV29-1	TRBJ2-1	NA	TGCAGCGTTGGTCATGAGCAGTTCTTC	CSVGHEQFF
13	many	TRBV5-6	TRBJ2-7	NA	TGTGCCAGCAGCTTGATAGCGACCTACGAGCAGTACTTC	CASSLIATYEQYF
15	few	TRBV28	TRBJ2-4	NA	TGTGCCAGCGATATGGCTCACAGGGTCCCCTACGTGCAGTACTTC	CASDMAHRVPYVQYF
15	few	TRBV6-5	TRBJ1-2	TRBD1	TGTGCCAGCAGTTCCGTTGGGACAGGGAACTATGGCTACACCTTC	CASSSVGTGNYGYTF
17	many	TRBV6-6	TRBJ2-1	TRBD1	TGTGCCAGCAGTTACACTATGACAGGGGGACCCTACAATGAGCAGTTCTTC	CASSYTMTGGPYNEQFF
16	NA	TRBV11-2	TRBJ2-3	NA	TGTGCCAGCAGCTTCTTGACCGGGGGTTCAAGAGATACGCAGTATTTT	CASSFLTGGSRDTQYF
13	few	TRBV2	TRBJ2-3	NA	TGTGCCAGCACGCGAGGGTCCACAGATACGCAGTATTTT	CASTRGSTDTQYF
16	few	TRBV7-2	TRBJ2-4	NA	TGTGCCAGCAACGAATGGGGGGTTGGAGCCAAAAACATTCAGTACTTC	CASNEWGVGAKNIQYF
17	few	TRBV24-1	TRBJ2-1	TRBD1	TGTGCCACCAGTGACCCCGTCTACAGGGGCCGGCCTAGAGGGCAGTTCTTC	CATSDPVYRGRPRGQFF
14	NA	TRBV29-1	TRBJ2-3	TRBD2	TGCAGTGTTTCCCTAGCGGGACTCACAGATACGCAGTATTTT	CSVSLAGLTDTQYF
13	few	TRBV7-9	TRBJ1-2	NA	TGTGCCAGCAAGACCGGGACGTACGATGGCTACACCTTC	CASKTGTYDGYTF
14	NA	TRBV27	TRBJ1-5	NA	TGTGCCAGCAGGACGGGGGGGCATGATCAGCCCCAGCATTTT	CASRTGGHDQPQHF
15	few	TRBV29-1	TRBJ1-2	NA	TGCACTTCTGGGGGAGTTTCTGGGGACTCGTATGGCTACACCTTC	CTSGGVSGDSYGYTF
18	NA	TRBV24-1	TRBJ2-3	TRBD2	TGTGCCACCAGTGGCCGCCAAGGCCCTAGCGGGGGCACAGATACGCAGTATTTT	CATSGRQGPSGGTDTQYF
14	NA	TRBV20-1	TRBJ1-3	NA	TGCAGTGCTAGAGTCCCCTTGACTGGAAACACCATATATTTT	CSARVPLTGNTIYF
20	few	TRBV15	TRBJ2-4	TRBD2	TGTGCCACCAGCAGAGAGTTGGTAGCGGGGGGGCCTTTGGCCAAAAACATTCAGTACTTC	CATSRELVAGGPLAKNIQYF
19	few	TRBV6-2/TRBV6-3	TRBJ2-1	NA	TGTGCCAGCAGTTACCCCACAGGTAGCGGAAAAACTAACGACAATGAGCAGTTCTTC	CASSYPTGSGKTNDNEQFF
14	NA	TRBV20-1	TRBJ1-5	TRBD1	TGCAGTGCTAGAGGGGACAGTTTGTATCAGCCCCAGCATTTT	CSARGDSLYQPQHF
15	NA	TRBV6-5	TRBJ1-2	NA	TGTGCCAGCAGTTATTCGCTCGAGGCCAACTATGGCTACACCTTC	CASSYSLEANYGYTF
15	NA	TRBV20-1	TRBJ2-3	NA	TGCAGTGCTGACGGAAGGGCAGCTAGCACAGATACGCAGTATTTT	CSADGRAASTDTQYF
16	once	TRBV24-1	TRBJ2-6	NA	TGTGCCACCAGTGATCCGACAGGGACTGGGGCCAACGTCCGGACTTTC	CATSDPTGTGANVRTF
16	NA	TRBV5-1	TRBJ2-1	TRBD2	TGCGCCAGCCGGCGGGAGGGAGGACGGGGGAGTAATGAGCAGTTCTTC	CASRREGGRGSNEQFF
17	once	TRBV7-9	TRBJ2-6	NA	TGTGCCAGCAGCTTAGCCGGACGGAGCTCTGGGGCCAACGTCCTGACTTTC	CASSLAGRSSGANVLTF
13	NA	TRBV18	TRBJ2-7	NA	TGTGCCAGCTCACCACCCTCCCGGGACGAGCAGTACTTC	CASSPPSRDEQYF
13	few	TRBV12-3/TRBV12-4	TRBJ1-1	NA	TGTGCCAGCAGTTACTCCCCGTACACTGAAGCTTTCTTT	CASSYSPYTEAFF
14	few	TRBV6-5	TRBJ2-1	NA	TGTGCCAGCAGCCAGGGAGATAGTACCTATGAGCAGTTCTTC	CASSQGDSTYEQFF
15	few	TRBV20-1	TRBJ2-3	NA	TGCAGTGCTAGCTCCCCCACCTCGGCTTCAGATACGCAGTATTTT	CSASSPTSASDTQYF
13	NA	TRBV7-2	TRBJ2-1	NA	TGTACCAGCAGCCAGTGGGGAACCGATGAGCAGTTCTTC	CTSSQWGTDEQFF
12	few	TRBV24-1	TRBJ2-7	TRBD2	TGTGCCACCAGTGATGCGGGGGGCGAGCAGTACTTC	CATSDAGGEQYF
14	NA	TRBV5-1	TRBJ2-1	NA	TGCGCCAGCAGCTCCACTTCCACGCAAGAGACCCAGTTCTTC	CASSSTSTQETQFF
16	NA	TRBV20-1	TRBJ1-6	NA	TGCAGTGCCGGCAGGGGACGGAGCTCCTATAATTCACCCCTCCACTTT	CSAGRGRSSYNSPLHF
12	NA	TRBV3-1	TRBJ2-1	TRBD1	TGTGCCAGCAGGGACAGGGGGAATGAGCAGTTCTTC	CASRDRGNEQFF
12	NA	TRBV20-1	TRBJ2-7	NA	TGCAGTGCTAGCGACCGCTACTACGAGCAGTACTTC	CSASDRYYEQYF
14	few	TRBV20-1	TRBJ2-1	TRBD2	TGCAGTGCTGTAGTAGCGGGTTCAAGCGGTGAGCAGTTCTTC	CSAVVAGSSGEQFF
17	NA	TRBV7-2	TRBJ2-1	NA	TGTGCCAGCAGCTTAGCGGTCAGGGTGAGCTCCTACAATGAGCAGTTCTTC	CASSLAVRVSSYNEQFF
17	NA	TRBV27	TRBJ1-4	TRBD1	TGTGCCAGCAGTTTTCCGGGACAGGGGCCCTTCGAATTTGAACTGTTTTTT	CASSFPGQGPFEFELFF
17	NA	TRBV5-1	TRBJ2-1	TRBD2	TGCGCCAGCAGCTTGGCCATACTAGCGGAGAAGTACAATGAGCAGTTCTTC	CASSLAILAEKYNEQFF
13	NA	TRBV10-3	TRBJ1-5	NA	TGTGCCATCAGTGAGAACGGGGATCAGCCCCAGCATTTT	CAISENGDQPQHF
13	few	TRBV7-2	TRBJ2-4	NA	TGTGCCAGCAGCCCCAGGGGTATGGGGGAGCAGTACTTC	CASSPRGMGEQYF
13	NA	TRBV4-3	TRBJ1-2	NA	TGCGCCAGCAGCCAATCGGGTTCGGCTGGCTACACCTTC	CASSQSGSAGYTF
15	NA	TRBV12-3/TRBV12-4	TRBJ1-2	NA	TGTGCCAGCAGTTTAGAACAGGGCGGAGGCTATGGCTACACCTTC	CASSLEQGGGYGYTF
14	NA	TRBV12-5	TRBJ1-2	NA	TGTGCTAGTGGCCCCACCGTGCCCCAGGGAGGCTACACCTTC	CASGPTVPQGGYTF
13	few	TRBV20-1	TRBJ2-7	NA	TGCAGTGCTAGAGTACTCCCCTCCTACGAGCAGTACTTC	CSARVLPSYEQYF
14	NA	TRBV27	TRBJ2-5	NA	TGTGCCAGCAGTTTATCGCCCAGGCAAGAGACCCAGTACTTC	CASSLSPRQETQYF
17	NA	TRBV7-2	TRBJ2-2	TRBD1	TGTGCCAGCACCCCATACGGACAGGGGGCCGGGGGCGGGGAGCTGTTTTTT	CASTPYGQGAGGGELFF
17	NA	TRBV20-1	TRBJ2-3	TRBD2	TGCAGTGCTAGAGATATGATGGCGGGGGGGCGCTCAGATACGCAGTATTTT	CSARDMMAGGRSDTQYF
15	NA	TRBV7-2	TRBJ2-1	TRBD2	TGTGCCTGCAGCTTAGGCGGTAGCGGGAGTAATGAGCAGTTCTTC	CACSLGGSGSNEQFF
12	NA	TRBV29-1	TRBJ1-2	NA	TGCAGCGTTGGTAGACTCTTATATGGCTACACCTTC	CSVGRLLYGYTF
14	NA	TRBV7-9	TRBJ2-5	TRBD1	TGTGCCAGCAGGGCAGGGGGCGAATCGGGGGAGCAGTACTTC	CASRAGGESGEQYF
13	NA	TRBV28	TRBJ1-6	TRBD1	TGTGCCAGCACGACAGGGAAGGCTTCACCCCCCCACTTT	CASTTGKASPPHF
17	few	TRBV4-3	TRBJ2-3	TRBD1	TGCGCCAGCAGCCAACTTCTAGGAGGACAGGGGACAGATACGCAGTATTTT	CASSQLLGGQGTDTQYF
12	few	TRBV20-1	TRBJ2-7	NA	TGCAGTGCGTGGGACGGGTCCTACGAGCAGTACTTC	CSAWDGSYEQYF
13	few	TRBV29-1	TRBJ2-3	TRBD2	TGCAGCGTTACTAGCGGGAGAGGATATACGCAGTATTTT	CSVTSGRGYTQYF
19	NA	TRBV5-1	TRBJ2-1	TRBD2	TGCGCCAGCAGCTTGCTGGGCGGTCTAGCGGGTCCTTCCTACAATGAGCAGTTCTTC	CASSLLGGLAGPSYNEQFF
13	few	TRBV7-2	TRBJ2-1	TRBD2	TGTGCCAGCAGCTCAGCGGGACTCAATGAGCAGTTCTTC	CASSSAGLNEQFF
16	NA	TRBV18	TRBJ2-3	TRBD2	TGTGCCAGCTCACCACCGACGGGACTAGCGGGCGATACGCAGTATTTT	CASSPPTGLAGDTQYF
14	NA	TRBV5-6	TRBJ2-7	TRBD1	TGTGCCAGCAGCCTGCCGGGGACAGACTACGAGCAGTACTTC	CASSLPGTDYEQYF